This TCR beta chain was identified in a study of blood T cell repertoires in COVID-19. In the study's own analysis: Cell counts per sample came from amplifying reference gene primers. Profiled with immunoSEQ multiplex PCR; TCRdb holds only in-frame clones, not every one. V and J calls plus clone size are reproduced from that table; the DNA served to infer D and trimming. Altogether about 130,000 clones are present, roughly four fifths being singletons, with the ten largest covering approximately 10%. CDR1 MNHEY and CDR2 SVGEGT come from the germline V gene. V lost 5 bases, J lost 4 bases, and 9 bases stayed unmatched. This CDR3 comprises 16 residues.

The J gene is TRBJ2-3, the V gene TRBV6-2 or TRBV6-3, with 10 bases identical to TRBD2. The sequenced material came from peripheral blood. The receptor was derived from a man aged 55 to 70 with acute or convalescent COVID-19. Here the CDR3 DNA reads TGTGCCAGCAGTCAGCGAGGGACTAGCGAGGCAGATACGCAGTATTTT. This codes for CASSQRGTSEADTQYF.